This TCR beta chain was recorded in a study of T cells after yellow fever vaccination. 5'RACE template switching produced TCR cDNA carrying a universal primer site and UMIs. TCRdb passed the 5' RACE reads through MiXCR, listing each CDR3 protein once. Here the sample spans under 250,000 distinct CDR3 sequences, approximately 3.2% being singletons. The study, taken as a whole, reports: Post-booster reappearance was seen for most primary-vaccination clones (around 97% CD4, 80% to 90% CD8). Any FACS-sorted repertoire could hold abundant clonotypes that contaminate it from the bulk population.

Comments on this clonotype: Its specificity is not known.

Looked up from germline, CDR1 is SGHRS and CDR2 is YFSETQ. V lost 0 bases and J lost 1, with 10 bases in between. This CDR3 has 15 residues. Sample: CD4+ T cells sorted from PBMCs, taken 10 days after the yellow fever booster vaccination. V usage is TRBV5-1 and J usage is TRBJ1-1; D not resolved. The sequence was obtained from a man in his late teens or twenties who received the YFV17D yellow fever vaccine. This CDR3 is CASSLDGVTNTEAFF. The CDR3 bases are TGCGCCAGCAGCTTGGACGGGGTCACGAACACTGAAGCTTTCTTT.